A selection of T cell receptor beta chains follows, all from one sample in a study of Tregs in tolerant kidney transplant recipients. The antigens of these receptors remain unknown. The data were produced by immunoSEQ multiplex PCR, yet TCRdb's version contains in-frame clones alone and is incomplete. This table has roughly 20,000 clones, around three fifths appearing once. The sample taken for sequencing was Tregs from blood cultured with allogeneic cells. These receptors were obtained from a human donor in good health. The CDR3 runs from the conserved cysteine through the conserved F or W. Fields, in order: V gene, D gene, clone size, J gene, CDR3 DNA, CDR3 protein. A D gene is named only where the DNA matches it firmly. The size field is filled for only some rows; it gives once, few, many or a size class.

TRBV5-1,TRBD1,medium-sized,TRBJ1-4,TGCGCCAGCAGCTTGACCGGACAGGGGGCTGGTGAAAAACTGTTTTTT,CASSLTGQGAGEKLFF
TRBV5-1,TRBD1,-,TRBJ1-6,TGCGCCAGCAGCTTGGGGACAGGAATCTATAATTCACCCCTCCACTTT,CASSLGTGIYNSPLHF
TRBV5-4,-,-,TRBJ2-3,TGTGCCAGCAGCTACCGGGACGGACACGAGTATACGCAGTATTTT,CASSYRDGHEYTQYF
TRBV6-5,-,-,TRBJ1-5,TGTGCCAGCAGGGGGTTCGGTCAGCCCCAGCATTTT,CASRGFGQPQHF
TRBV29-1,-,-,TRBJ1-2,TGCAGCGTATTTGGGGGGGCGGGGGGCTACACCTTC,CSVFGGAGGYTF
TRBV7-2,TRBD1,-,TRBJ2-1,TGTGCCAGCAGCTTACTCCGGGACAGAGCCAAGTTCTTC,CASSLLRDRAKFF
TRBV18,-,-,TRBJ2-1,TGTGCCAGCTCACCACCCAGCGGGCCCTTTTGGGGGCAGTTCTTC,CASSPPSGPFWGQFF
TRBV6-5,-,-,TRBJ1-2,TGTGCCAGCAGTTATGAGACAGAAGAACGGAGTGGCTACACCTTC,CASSYETEERSGYTF
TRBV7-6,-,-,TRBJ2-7,TGTGCCAGCAGCTTGAGAGACAGGCTCTACTTC,CASSLRDRLYF
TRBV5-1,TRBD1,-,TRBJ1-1,TGCGCCAGCAAATCACAGGGGCGGAACACTGAAGCTTTCTTT,CASKSQGRNTEAFF
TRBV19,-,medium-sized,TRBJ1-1,TGTGCCAGTAGTATGAAAACTTCAGGAGGAAGGACTGAAGCTTTCTTT,CASSMKTSGGRTEAFF
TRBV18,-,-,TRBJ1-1,TGTGCCAGCTCACCGTTGGTGAACACTGAAGCTTTCTTT,CASSPLVNTEAFF
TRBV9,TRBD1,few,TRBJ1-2,TGTGCCAGCAGCGCCTCCAGGGGGCCTCTCTCTGGCTACACCTTC,CASSASRGPLSGYTF
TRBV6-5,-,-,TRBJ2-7,TGTGCCAGCAGTTACCTATCGGAGCAGTACTTC,CASSYLSEQYF
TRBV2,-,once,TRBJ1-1,TGTGCCAGCAGTGGGCAACTGCTTTCGAACACTGAAGCTTTCTTT,CASSGQLLSNTEAFF
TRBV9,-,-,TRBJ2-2,TGTGCCAGCAGCGTAGACTACACCGGGGAGCTGTTTTTT,CASSVDYTGELFF
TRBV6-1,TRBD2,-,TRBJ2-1,TGTGCCAGCAGCGCTAGCGGGAGGGCCGTCTATGAGCAGTTCTTC,CASSASGRAVYEQFF
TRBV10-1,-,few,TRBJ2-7,TGCGCCAGCGGGGACGGACCCTACGAGCAGTACTTC,CASGDGPYEQYF
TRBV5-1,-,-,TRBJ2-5,TGCGCCAGCAGCTTACTCAATCAAGAGACCCAGTACTTC,CASSLLNQETQYF
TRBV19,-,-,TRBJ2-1,TGTGCCAGTAGTATTCAGGCCGCCAGCTCCTACAATGAGCAGTTCTTC,CASSIQAASSYNEQFF
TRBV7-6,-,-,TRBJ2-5,TGTGCCAGCAGCCCCAACAGGGAGACCCAGTACTTC,CASSPNRETQYF
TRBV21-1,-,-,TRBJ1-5,TGTGCCAGCAGCTTAGGACAGGTTTATAGCAATCAGCCCCAGCATTTT,CASSLGQVYSNQPQHF
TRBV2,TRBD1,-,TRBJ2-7,TGTGCCAGCGGACAGGGTTACGAGCAGTACTTC,CASGQGYEQYF
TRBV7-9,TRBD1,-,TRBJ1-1,TGTGCCAGCAGCTTTTGGGACAGAAAGAACACTGAAGCTTTCTTT,CASSFWDRKNTEAFF